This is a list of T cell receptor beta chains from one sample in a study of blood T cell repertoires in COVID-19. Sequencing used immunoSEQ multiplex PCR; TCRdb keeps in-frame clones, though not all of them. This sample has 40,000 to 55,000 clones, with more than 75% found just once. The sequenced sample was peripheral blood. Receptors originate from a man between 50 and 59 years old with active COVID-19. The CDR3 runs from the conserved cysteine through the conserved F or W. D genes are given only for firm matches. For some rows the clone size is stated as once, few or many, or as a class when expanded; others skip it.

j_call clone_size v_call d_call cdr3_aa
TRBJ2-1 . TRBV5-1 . CASSLGQGPLGEQFF
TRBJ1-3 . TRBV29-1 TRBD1 CSVRGARNTIYF
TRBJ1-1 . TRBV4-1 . CASRPAPGERTEAFF
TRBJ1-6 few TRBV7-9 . CASSLDRNNSPLHF
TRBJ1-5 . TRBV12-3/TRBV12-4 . CASSLRFNQPQHF
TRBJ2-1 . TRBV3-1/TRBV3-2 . CASSQESLRRVDEQFF
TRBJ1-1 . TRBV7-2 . CASSPGIFGLAEAFF
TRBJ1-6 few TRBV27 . CASSLYAESPLHF
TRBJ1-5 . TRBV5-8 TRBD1 CASSLGTGWSQPQHF
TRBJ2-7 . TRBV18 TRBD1 CASSHYPGTGSSAQYF
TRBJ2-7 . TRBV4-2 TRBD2 CASSQVSRTSGSGEQYF
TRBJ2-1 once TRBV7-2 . CASSLLVFSYNEQFF
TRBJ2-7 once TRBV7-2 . CASSLRLGGAYF
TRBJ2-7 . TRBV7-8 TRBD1 CASSLVRTGLSEQYF
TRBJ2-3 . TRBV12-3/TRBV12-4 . CASSFSFSDTQYF
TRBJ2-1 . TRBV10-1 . CASSEGTGTRYNEQFF
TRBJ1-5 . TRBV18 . CASSPVDTIQPQHF
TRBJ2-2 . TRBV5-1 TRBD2 CASKRAGGTGELFF
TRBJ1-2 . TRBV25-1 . CASSATAYGYTF
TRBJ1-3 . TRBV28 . CASSLLGNTIYF
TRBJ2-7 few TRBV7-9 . CASSLVAVDEQYF
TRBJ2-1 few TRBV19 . CASSIGGLSYNEQFF
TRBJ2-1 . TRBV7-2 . CASSLDPGVREQFF
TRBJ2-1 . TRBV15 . CATSTLRGGKEQFF
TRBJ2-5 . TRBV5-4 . CASSSASTGIETQYF
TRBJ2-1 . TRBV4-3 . CASSQEDFFSTLHNEQFF
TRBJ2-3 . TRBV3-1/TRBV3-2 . CASSQSSTDTQYF
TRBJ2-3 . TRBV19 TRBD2 CASSILAGGTDTQYF
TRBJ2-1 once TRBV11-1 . CASSLELPGRDEQFF
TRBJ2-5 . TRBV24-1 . CATSDRTAGETQYF
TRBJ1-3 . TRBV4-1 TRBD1 CASSQGTGGRNTIYF
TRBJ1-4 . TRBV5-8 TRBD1 CASGSYRGPNEKLFF
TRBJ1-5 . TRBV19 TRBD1 CASSRQGAGQPQHF
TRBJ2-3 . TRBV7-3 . CASSNLRGRTDTQYF
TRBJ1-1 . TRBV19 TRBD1 CASSAGQDQGTEAFF
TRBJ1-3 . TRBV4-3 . CASSRGTRDTIYF
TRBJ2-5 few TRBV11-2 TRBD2 CASSPYGGGAETQYF
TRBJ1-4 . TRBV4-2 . CASSQEKSGINEKLFF
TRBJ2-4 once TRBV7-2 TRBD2 CASSSGLAGALAKNIQYF
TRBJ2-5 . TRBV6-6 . CASSSSGGETQYF
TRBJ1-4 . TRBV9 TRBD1 CASSALTGGFEKLFF
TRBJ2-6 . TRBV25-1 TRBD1 CASSVLQGEANVLTF
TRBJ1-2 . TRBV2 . CASRGGANYGYTF
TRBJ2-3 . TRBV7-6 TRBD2 CASSKGAGGLGDTQYF
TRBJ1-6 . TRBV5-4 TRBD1 CASSPPGGGNSPLHF
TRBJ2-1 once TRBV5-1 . CASSLVTNSYNEQFF
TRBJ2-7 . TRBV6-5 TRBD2 CASSYSGLAGAEQYF